This T cell receptor (beta chain) was profiled in a study of shared clonotypes between healthy human individuals. Study information: Donor composition was two women and a few men, aged 18 to 49. Per donor, CD8 memory used one plate, CD8 naive used two, CD4 memory used three and CD4 naive used three.

Naive CD8 cells, CD45RO-negative and positively selected for CCR7, excluded terminally differentiated effector memory CD45RA+ cells. General study findings and limits: Clonotypes not shared had lower generation probabilities than those common to all four donors. What rarefaction showed was incomplete sorted-subset sequencing despite large depth.

About this clone itself: What it recognizes is unknown. Distinct nucleotide sequences in the sample also encode this CDR3.

The data were produced by immunoSEQ multiplex PCR, yet TCRdb's version contains in-frame clones alone and is incomplete. The sample lists under 2,000,000 clones, about 95% occurring once. Looked up from germline, CDR1 is MNHNS and CDR2 is SASEGT. Trimming shortened V by 8 bases and J by 0 bases, and 14 bases separated the two germline ends. The CDR3 totals 14 residues. Material: naive CD8+ T cells sorted from blood. The sequence came from a man aged 18 to 35 in good health. The V and J genes are TRBV6-1 and TRBJ2-7; possible D gene TRBD1, 6 bases. The CDR3 DNA follows: TGTGCCAGCTCACCAGGGGTCCTCTCCTACGAGCAGTACTTC. Residues: CASSPGVLSYEQYF.